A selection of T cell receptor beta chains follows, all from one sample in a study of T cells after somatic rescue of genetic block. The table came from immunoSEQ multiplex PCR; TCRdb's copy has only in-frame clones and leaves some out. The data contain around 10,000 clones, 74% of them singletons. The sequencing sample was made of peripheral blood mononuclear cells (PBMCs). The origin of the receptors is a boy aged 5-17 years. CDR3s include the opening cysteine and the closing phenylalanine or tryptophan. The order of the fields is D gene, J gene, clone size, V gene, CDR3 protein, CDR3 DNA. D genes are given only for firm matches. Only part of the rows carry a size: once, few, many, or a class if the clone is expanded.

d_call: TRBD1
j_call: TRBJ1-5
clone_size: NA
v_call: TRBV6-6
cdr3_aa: CASSSPTGVPNQPQHF
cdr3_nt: TGTGCCAGCAGTTCCCCGACAGGGGTGCCCAATCAGCCCCAGCATTTT

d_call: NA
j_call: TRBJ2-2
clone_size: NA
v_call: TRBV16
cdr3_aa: CASSLNTGELFF
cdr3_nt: TGTGCCAGCAGCCTTAACACCGGGGAGCTGTTTTTT

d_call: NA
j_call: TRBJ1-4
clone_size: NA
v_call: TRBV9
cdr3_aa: CASSVVASNEKLFF
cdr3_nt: TGTGCCAGCAGCGTAGTGGCAAGTAATGAAAAACTGTTTTTT

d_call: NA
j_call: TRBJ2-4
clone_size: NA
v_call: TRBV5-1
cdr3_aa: CASSPPGDNIQYF
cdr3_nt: TGCGCCAGCAGCCCTCCCGGGGATAACATTCAGTACTTC

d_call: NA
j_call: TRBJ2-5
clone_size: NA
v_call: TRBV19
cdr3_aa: CASSIRLYLETQYF
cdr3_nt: TGTGCCAGTAGTATAAGGTTATACCTAGAGACCCAGTACTTC

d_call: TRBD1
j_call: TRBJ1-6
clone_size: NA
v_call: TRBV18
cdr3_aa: CASRLPGQGSPLHF
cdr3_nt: TGTGCCAGCCGACTTCCGGGACAGGGGTCACCCCTCCACTTT

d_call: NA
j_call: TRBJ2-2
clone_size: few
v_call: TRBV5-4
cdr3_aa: CASSFYITGELFF
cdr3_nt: TGTGCCAGCAGCTTCTATATTACCGGGGAGCTGTTTTTT

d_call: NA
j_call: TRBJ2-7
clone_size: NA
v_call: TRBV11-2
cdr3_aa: CASSLAALKTYEQYF
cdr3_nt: TGTGCCAGCAGCTTAGCGGCCCTGAAGACCTACGAGCAGTACTTC

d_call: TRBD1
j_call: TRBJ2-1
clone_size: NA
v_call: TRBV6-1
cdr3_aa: CASRGTASYNEQFF
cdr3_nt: TGTGCCAGCAGAGGGACAGCGTCCTACAATGAGCAGTTCTTC

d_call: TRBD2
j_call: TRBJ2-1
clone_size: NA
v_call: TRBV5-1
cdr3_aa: CASSLTSGGLYNEQFF
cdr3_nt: TGCGCCAGCAGCTTGACTAGCGGGGGGCTTTACAATGAGCAGTTCTTC

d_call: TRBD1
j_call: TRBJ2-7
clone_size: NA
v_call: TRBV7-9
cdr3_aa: CASSLVTGGYEQYF
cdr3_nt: TGTGCCAGCAGCTTAGTCACAGGGGGTTACGAGCAGTACTTC

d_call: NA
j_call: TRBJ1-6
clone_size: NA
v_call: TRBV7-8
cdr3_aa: CASSGGQGISPLHF
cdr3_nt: TGTGCCAGCAGTGGTGGGCAGGGAATTTCACCCCTCCACTTT

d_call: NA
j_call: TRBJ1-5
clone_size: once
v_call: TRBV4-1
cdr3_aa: CASSQERGGQPQHF
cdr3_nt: TGCGCCAGCAGCCAAGAAAGGGGGGGTCAGCCCCAGCATTTT

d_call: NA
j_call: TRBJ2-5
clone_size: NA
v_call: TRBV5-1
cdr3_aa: CASSLGEAGYEQYF
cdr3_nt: TGCGCCAGCAGCTTGGGTGAGGCAGGGTATGAGCAGTACTTC

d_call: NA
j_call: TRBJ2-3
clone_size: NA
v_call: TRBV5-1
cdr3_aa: CASSLGAISSTDTQYF
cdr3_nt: TGCGCCAGCAGCTTGGGGGCCATCTCTAGCACAGATACGCAGTATTTT

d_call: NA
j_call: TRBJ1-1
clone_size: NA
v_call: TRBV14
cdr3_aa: CASSQVRQRGTEAFF
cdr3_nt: TGTGCCAGCAGCCAAGTACGACAGAGGGGGACTGAAGCTTTCTTT

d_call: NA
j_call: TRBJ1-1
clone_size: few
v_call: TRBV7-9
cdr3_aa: CASSRDTLNTEAFF
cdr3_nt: TGTGCCAGCAGCCGTGACACTTTGAACACTGAAGCTTTCTTT

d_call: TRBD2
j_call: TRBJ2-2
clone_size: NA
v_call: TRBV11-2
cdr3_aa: CASSPREGGTGELFF
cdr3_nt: TGTGCCAGCAGCCCCCGGGAGGGTGGCACCGGGGAGCTGTTTTTT

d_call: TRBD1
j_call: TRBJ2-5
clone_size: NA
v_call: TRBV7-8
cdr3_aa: CASTRQGGETQYF
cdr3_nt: TGTGCCAGCACCCGACAGGGCGGAGAGACCCAGTACTTC

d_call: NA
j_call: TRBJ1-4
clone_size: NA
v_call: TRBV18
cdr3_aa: CASSPLGVSRAEKLFF
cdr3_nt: TGTGCCAGCTCACCACTCGGGGTAAGCAGGGCTGAAAAACTGTTTTTT

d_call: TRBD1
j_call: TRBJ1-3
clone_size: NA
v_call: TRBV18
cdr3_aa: CASSLPTGTIYF
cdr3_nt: TGTGCCAGCTCACTACCGACAGGGACCATATATTTT

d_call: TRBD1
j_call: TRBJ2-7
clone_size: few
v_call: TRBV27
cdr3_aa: CASSLGTGPYEQYF
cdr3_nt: TGTGCCAGCAGTTTAGGGACAGGTCCCTACGAGCAGTACTTC

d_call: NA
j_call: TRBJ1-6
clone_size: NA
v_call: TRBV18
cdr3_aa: CASSPPPGSNYSPLHF
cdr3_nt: TGTGCCAGCTCACCACCCCCCGGTAGCAATTATTCACCCCTCCACTTT

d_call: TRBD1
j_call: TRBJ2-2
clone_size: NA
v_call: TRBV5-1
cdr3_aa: CASSSGTANTGELFF
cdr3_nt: TGCGCCAGCAGTTCCGGGACAGCGAACACCGGGGAGCTGTTTTTT

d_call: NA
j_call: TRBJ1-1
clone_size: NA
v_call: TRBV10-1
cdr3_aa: CASSEGRLTNTEAFF
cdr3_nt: TGCGCCAGCAGTGAGGGGAGACTCACGAACACTGAAGCTTTCTTT

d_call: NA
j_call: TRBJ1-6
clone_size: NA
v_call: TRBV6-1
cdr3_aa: CASYGGLNSPLHF
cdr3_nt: TGTGCCAGCTATGGCGGGTTAAATTCACCCCTCCACTTT

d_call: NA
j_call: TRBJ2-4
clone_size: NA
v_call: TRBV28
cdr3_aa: CASSDPSPNIQYF
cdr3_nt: TGTGCCAGCAGCGACCCTTCGCCAAACATTCAGTACTTC

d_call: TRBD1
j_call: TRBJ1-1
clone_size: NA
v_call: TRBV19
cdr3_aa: CASSTHRGTEAFF
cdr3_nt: TGTGCCAGTAGTACTCACAGGGGGACTGAAGCTTTCTTT

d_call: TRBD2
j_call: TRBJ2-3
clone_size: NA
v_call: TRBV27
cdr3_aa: CASSLSVAGVIDTQYF
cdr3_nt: TGTGCCAGCAGTTTATCTGTAGCGGGAGTAATAGATACGCAGTATTTT

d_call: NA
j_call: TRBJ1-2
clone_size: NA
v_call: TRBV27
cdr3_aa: CASSLSIGGSYGYTF
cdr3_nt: TGTGCCAGCAGTTTAAGTATAGGGGGAAGCTATGGCTACACCTTC

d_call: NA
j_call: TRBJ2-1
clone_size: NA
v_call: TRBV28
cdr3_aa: CASTSPIEQFF
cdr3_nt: TGTGCCAGCACCTCCCCGATTGAGCAGTTCTTC

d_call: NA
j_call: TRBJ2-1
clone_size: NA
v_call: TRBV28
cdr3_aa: CASSLIPRQQFF
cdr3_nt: TGTGCCAGCAGTTTAATCCCTCGCCAGCAGTTCTTC